A single sample gave rise to the 15 T cell receptor beta chains below, sequenced in a study of T cell responses to AZD1222 COVID-19 vaccine. The repertoire was sequenced with immunoSEQ multiplex PCR; TCRdb's copy has only in-frame clones and lacks some. The table shows roughly 150,000 clones, with around 90% occurring only once. This specimen consisted of peripheral blood, obtained on day 0 of AZD1222 vaccination. These receptors all stem from an adult in good health.

The chain is built from TRBV5-6 and TRBJ1-5, with a possible D match to TRBD1 (5 bases). In germline, CDR1 is SGHDT, CDR2 YYEEEE. This CDR3 contains 14 residues. V gave up 1 base and J gave up 5 bases, with 10 bases separating them. CDR3 amino acids: CASSLSQGDQPQHF. CDR3 coding DNA: TGTGCCAGCAGCTTGTCCCAAGGGGATCAGCCCCAGCATTTT.

The V gene is TRBV7-2, the J gene TRBJ2-7, with 8 positions matching TRBD2. This CDR3 spans 15 amino acids. Per germline, CDR1 SGHTA and CDR2 FQGNSA. V lost 5 bases and J lost 4; bases outside the gene matches: 10. The CDR3 loop is CASSPFPGGSYEQYF. For the CDR3, the DNA is TGTGCCAGCAGCCCCTTTCCGGGAGGGTCTTACGAGCAGTACTTC.

The V call is TRBV2, the J call TRBJ1-1; 9 bases match TRBD1. Germline loops: CDR1 SNHLY, CDR2 FYNNEI. The V and J ends lost 2 bases and 5 bases, in that order; junction bases with no gene match: 3. The CDR3 loop spans 14 amino acids. CDR3 amino acids: CASSERDRVTEAFF. The DNA for the CDR3 is TGTGCCAGCAGTGAAAGGGACAGGGTTACTGAAGCTTTCTTT.

The V gene is TRBV9, the J gene TRBJ2-1; 8 bases map to TRBD2. The CDR3 sequence is 16 residues long. The germline CDR1 and CDR2 sequences are SGDLS and YYNGEE. Trimming cost V 1 base and J 2 bases; bases outside gene matches: 5. This CDR3 reads CASSVYPGGPYNEQFF. For the CDR3, the DNA is TGTGCCAGCAGCGTATACCCGGGAGGGCCCTACAATGAGCAGTTCTTC.

The chain is built from TRBV2 and TRBJ1-6; D possibly corresponds to TRBD1 (6 bases). The V gene lost 4 bases and the J gene lost 7 bases, with 14 bases spanning the gap. The germline V gene encodes CDR1 SNHLY and CDR2 FYNNEI. The CDR3 runs 15 residues. As DNA, the CDR3 is TGTGCCAGCAGTGGGGGTGGGAGGGGGAATTCACCCCTCCACTTT. This gives the protein CASSGGGRGNSPLHF.

The gene calls are TRBV11-2 and TRBJ2-1, with D perhaps matching TRBD1 (7 bases). CDR3 length equals 13 residues. The V gene's germline CDR1 is SGHAT and CDR2 FQNNGV. V lost 4 bases and J lost 7, with 11 bases in between. This CDR3 reads CASSSPGGNEQFF. For the CDR3, the DNA is TGTGCCAGCAGCTCCCCAGGGGGGAATGAGCAGTTCTTC.

The chain is built from TRBV29-1 and TRBJ2-7; 10 positions match TRBD1. The germline gives CDR1 SQVTM, CDR2 ANQGSEA. The CDR3 consists of 13 residues. Unmatched junction bases numbered 9, after V lost 7 bases and J lost 6 bases. For the CDR3, the DNA is TGCAGCGGCTCCGGGACAGGGGCCTCCGAGCAGTACTTC. It encodes CSGSGTGASEQYF.

The chain carries TRBV3-1 (or the pseudogene TRBV3-2) and TRBJ1-2, with 7 bases matching TRBD1. Germline assignment: CDR1 LGHDT and CDR2 YNNKEL (reference sequence). The CDR3 covers 15 residues. Trimming removed 3 bases from V and 5 bases from J; junction bases left unmatched: 9. CDR3 in amino acids: CASSHSDRVGYGYTF. The CDR3 nucleotides are TGTGCCAGCAGCCACTCAGACAGGGTGGGTTATGGCTACACCTTC.

The gene calls are TRBV2 and TRBJ2-7, with 7 bases identical to TRBD2. The germline V gene has CDR1 SNHLY and CDR2 FYNNEI. V was pared by 7 bases and J by 1 base, with 4 bases of the junction left unmatched. There are 13 residues in the CDR3. The CDR3 loop is CASMAGGSYEQYF. CDR3 bases: TGTGCCAGCATGGCCGGGGGGTCCTACGAGCAGTACTTC.

V usage is TRBV4-1 and J usage is TRBJ1-2; possible D gene TRBD1, 5 bases. In germline, CDR1 is MGHRA, CDR2 YSYEKL. V shed 6 bases and J shed 6 bases, with 14 bases lying between them. The CDR3 is 13 residues long. CDR3 in amino acids: CASSPRVSDGYTF. DNA of the CDR3: TGCGCCAGCAGTCCCAGGGTATCGGATGGCTACACCTTC.

The chain uses TRBV4-2 and TRBJ2-1; 8 nucleotides align to TRBD1. V trimming: 6 bases; J trimming: 9 bases; junction bases outside the gene matches: 7. The CDR3 is 13 residues long. CDR1 and CDR2 from the germline V gene are LGHNA and YNFKEQ. CDR3 in DNA: TGTGCCAGCAGTGGGCAGGGGGCTAGTGAGCAGTTCTTC. Translated: CASSGQGASEQFF.

The V call is TRBV27, the J call TRBJ2-3, with 10 bases matching TRBD2. This CDR3 contains 15 residues. V was pared by 6 bases and J by 3 bases, with 6 bases of the junction left unmatched. Germline V CDR1 and CDR2: MNHEY, SMNVEV (reference sequence). CDR3 in amino acids: CASSILAGETDTQYF. The CDR3 nucleotides read TGTGCCAGCAGCATCCTAGCGGGAGAGACAGATACGCAGTATTTT.

This sequence joins TRBV6-2 or TRBV6-3 and TRBJ2-5, with no clear D. Germline V gives CDR1 MNHEY, CDR2 SVGEGT. V lost 0 bases and J lost 4, with 12 bases in between. This CDR3 contains 15 residues. CDR3 sequence (DNA): TGTGCCAGCAGTTACTCGTCGCAGAGCGCAGAGACCCAGTACTTC. This sequence encodes CASSYSSQSAETQYF.

The chain links TRBV9 to TRBJ2-5; D unresolved. The germline V gene encodes CDR1 SGDLS and CDR2 YYNGEE. The CDR3 is 12 residues long. V gave up 6 bases and J gave up 4 bases, with 10 bases separating them. In DNA form, the CDR3 reads TGTGCCAGCATCGCGAAGGGAGAGACCCAGTACTTC. This gives the protein CASIAKGETQYF.

The chain recombines TRBV7-2 with TRBJ2-7; 10 bases fit TRBD1. The germline V gene encodes CDR1 SGHTA and CDR2 FQGNSA. V shed 6 bases, J shed 0 bases, and the junction held 11 bases outside the gene matches. The CDR3 runs to 17 residues. CDR3 region: CASRAPTGGPSSYEQYF. CDR3 DNA: TGTGCCAGCAGGGCGCCGACAGGGGGCCCGAGCTCCTACGAGCAGTACTTC.